One sample yielded the 2 T cell receptor beta chains listed below, sequenced in a study of blood T cell repertoires in COVID-19. TCRdb's copy holds only in-frame clones and misses some; the assay was immunoSEQ multiplex PCR. The sample records 20,000 or so clones, 80% to 90% being singletons. The specimen sequenced was peripheral blood. The receptor set was obtained from a man between 50 and 59 years old with active COVID-19.

J is TRBJ1-2 and V is TRBV7-2; a possible D gene is TRBD1 (5 bases). Trimming shortened V by 3 bases and J by 7 bases, and 6 bases separated the two germline ends. Looked up from germline, CDR1 is SGHTA and CDR2 is FQGNSA. The CDR3 totals 11 residues. CDR3 protein: CASSFGGGYTF. The CDR3 region has the DNA TGTGCCAGCAGCTTCGGGGGTGGCTACACCTTC.

Notes on this clone: Other DNA sequences in the same sample also yield this CDR3. The rearrangement joins TRBV7-2 to TRBJ2-1; TRBD1 agrees at 9 bases. Germline trimming cut 3 bases from V and 2 bases from J; bases unmatched to any gene: 2. This CDR3 comprises 15 residues. Germline V gives CDR1 SGHTA, CDR2 FQGNSA. CDR3: CASSLGQGTYNEQFF. The CDR3 nucleotides are TGTGCCAGCAGCTTGGGACAGGGCACCTACAATGAGCAGTTCTTC.